This T cell receptor beta chain comes out of a study of beta chain features in type 1 diabetes. Study results and caveats: Researchers report that Type 1 diabetes patients had moderately but significantly shorter TCRB CDR3s across all four CD4+ subsets.

This clone was seen more than once but under ten times. The antigen is unknown. cDNA synthesis used the whole RNA isolate, giving expressed TCRB sequences. Data came from immunoSEQ multiplex PCR; TCRdb stores just in-frame clones and leaves some out. The table lists 300,000 to 350,000 clones, around an eighth of them singletons. The CDR3 loop spans 18 amino acids. With 0 bases removed from V and 3 bases from J, the gap between germline ends came to 18 bases. Germline V lookup: CDR1 LNHDA, CDR2 SQIVND (reference sequence). The V gene is TRBV19, the J gene TRBJ2-1; D possibly corresponds to TRBD2 (6 bases). The receptor comes from a woman younger than 35 with type 1 diabetes. The sample taken for sequencing was naive CD4+ T cells from blood. In DNA form, the CDR3 reads TGTGCCAGTAGTATAGATCTTCGGCTAGCGTCACTCTACAATGAGCAGTTCTTC. This sequence encodes CASSIDLRLASLYNEQFF.